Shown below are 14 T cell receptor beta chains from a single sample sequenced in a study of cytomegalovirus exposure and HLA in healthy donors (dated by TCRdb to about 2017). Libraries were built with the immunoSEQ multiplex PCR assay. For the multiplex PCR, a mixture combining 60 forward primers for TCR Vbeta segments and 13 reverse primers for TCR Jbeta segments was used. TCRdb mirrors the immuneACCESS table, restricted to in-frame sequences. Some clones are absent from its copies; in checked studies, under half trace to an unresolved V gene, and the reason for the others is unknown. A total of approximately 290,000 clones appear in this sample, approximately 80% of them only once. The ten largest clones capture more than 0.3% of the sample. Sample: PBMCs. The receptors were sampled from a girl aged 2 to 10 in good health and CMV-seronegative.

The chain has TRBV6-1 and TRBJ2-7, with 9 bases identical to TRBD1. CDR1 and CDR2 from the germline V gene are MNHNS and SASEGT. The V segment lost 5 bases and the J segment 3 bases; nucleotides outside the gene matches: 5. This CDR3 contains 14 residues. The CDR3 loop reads CASSLRDRVYEQYF. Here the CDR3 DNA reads TGTGCCAGCAGTTTGCGGGACAGGGTCTACGAGCAGTACTTC.

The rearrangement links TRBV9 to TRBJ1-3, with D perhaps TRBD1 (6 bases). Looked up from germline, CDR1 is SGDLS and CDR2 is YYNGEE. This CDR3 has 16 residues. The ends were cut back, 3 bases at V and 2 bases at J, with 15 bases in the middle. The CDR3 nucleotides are TGTGCCAGCAGCGCATCATACAGGGTGGCTGGAAACACCATATATTTT. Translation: CASSASYRVAGNTIYF.

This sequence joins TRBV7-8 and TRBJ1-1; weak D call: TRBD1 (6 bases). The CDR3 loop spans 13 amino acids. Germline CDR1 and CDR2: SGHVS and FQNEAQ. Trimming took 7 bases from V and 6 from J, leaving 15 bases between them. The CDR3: CASTQGWGAEAFF. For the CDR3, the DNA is TGTGCCAGCACCCAGGGGTGGGGAGCTGAAGCTTTCTTT. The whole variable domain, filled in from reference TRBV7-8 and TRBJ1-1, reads GAGVSQSPRYKVAKRGQDVALRCDPISGHVSLFWYQQALGQGPEFLTYFQNEAQLDKSGLPSDRFFAERPEGSVSTLKIQRTQQEDSAVYLCASTQGWGAEAFFGQGTRLTVV.

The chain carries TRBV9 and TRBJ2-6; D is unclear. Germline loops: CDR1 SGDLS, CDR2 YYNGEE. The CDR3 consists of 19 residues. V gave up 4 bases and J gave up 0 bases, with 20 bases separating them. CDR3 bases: TGTGCCAGCAGCCTCACCGTAATAGGAGAATACTCTGGGGCCAACGTCCTGACTTTC. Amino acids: CASSLTVIGEYSGANVLTF.

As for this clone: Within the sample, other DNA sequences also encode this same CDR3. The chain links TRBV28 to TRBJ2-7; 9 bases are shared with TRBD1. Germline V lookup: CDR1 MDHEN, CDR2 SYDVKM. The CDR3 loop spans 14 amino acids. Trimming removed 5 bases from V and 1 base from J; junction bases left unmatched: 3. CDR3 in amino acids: CASSRQGGSYEQYF. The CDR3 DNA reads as TGTGCCAGCAGTCGACAGGGGGGGTCCTACGAGCAGTACTTC.

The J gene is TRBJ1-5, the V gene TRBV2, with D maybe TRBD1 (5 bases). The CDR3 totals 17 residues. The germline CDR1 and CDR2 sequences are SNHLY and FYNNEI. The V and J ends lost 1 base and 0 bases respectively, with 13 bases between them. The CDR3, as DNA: TGTGCCAGCAGTGAAGGTGTGTACGGGGGTAGCAATCAGCCCCAGCATTTT. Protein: CASSEGVYGGSNQPQHF.

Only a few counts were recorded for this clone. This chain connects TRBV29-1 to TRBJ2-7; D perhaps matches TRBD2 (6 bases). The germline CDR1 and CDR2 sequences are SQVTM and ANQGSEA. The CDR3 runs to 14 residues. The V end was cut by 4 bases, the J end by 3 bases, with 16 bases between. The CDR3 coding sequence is TGCAGCGTTGTCCAGGGCGGGGCGGGCTACGAGCAGTACTTC. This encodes CSVVQGGAGYEQYF.

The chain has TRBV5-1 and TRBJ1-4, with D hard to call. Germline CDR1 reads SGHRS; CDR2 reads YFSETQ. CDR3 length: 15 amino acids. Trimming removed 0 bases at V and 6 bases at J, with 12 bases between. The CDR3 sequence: CASSLVENGDEKLFF. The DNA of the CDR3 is TGCGCCAGCAGCTTGGTTGAGAACGGTGATGAAAAACTGTTTTTT.

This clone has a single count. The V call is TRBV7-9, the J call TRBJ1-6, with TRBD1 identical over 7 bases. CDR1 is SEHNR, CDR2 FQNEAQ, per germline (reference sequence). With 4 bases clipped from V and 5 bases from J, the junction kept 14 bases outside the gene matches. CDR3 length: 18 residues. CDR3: CASSSSGTEKEDNSPLHF. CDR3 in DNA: TGTGCCAGCAGCTCATCCGGGACAGAGAAGGAAGATAATTCACCCCTCCACTTT.

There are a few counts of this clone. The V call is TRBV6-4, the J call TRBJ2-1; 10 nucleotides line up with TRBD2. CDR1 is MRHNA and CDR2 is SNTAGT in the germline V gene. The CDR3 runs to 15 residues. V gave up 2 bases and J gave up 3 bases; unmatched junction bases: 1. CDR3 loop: CASSDGLADYNEQFF. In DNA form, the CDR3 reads TGTGCCAGCAGTGACGGACTAGCGGACTACAATGAGCAGTTCTTC.

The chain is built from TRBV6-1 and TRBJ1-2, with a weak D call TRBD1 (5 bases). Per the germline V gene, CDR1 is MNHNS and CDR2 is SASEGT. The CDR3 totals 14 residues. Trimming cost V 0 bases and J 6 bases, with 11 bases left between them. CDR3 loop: CASSEAPGMDGYTF. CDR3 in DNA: TGTGCCAGCAGTGAAGCCCCAGGGATGGATGGCTACACCTTC.

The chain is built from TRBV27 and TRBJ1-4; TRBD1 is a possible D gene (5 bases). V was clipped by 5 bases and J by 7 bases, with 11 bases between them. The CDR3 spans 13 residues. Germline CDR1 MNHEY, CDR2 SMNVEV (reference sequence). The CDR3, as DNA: TGTGCCAGCAGTAGACAGATAGGTGAAAAACTGTTTTTT. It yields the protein CASSRQIGEKLFF.

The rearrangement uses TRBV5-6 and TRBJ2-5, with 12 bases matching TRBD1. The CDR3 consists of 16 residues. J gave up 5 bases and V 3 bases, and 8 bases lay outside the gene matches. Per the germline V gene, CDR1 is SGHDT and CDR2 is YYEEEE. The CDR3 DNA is TGTGCCAGCAGCTGGAGGGGGGACAGGGGGCCGGAGACCCAGTACTTC. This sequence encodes CASSWRGDRGPETQYF.

CDR3 residues: CASSQAGTGSSPLHF. The DNA for the CDR3 is TGTGCCAGCAGCCAAGCAGGGACAGGGTCTTCACCCCTCCACTTT. This chain joins TRBV14 and TRBJ1-6; TRBD1 aligns across 9 bases. CDR3 length: 15 residues. J was trimmed by 9 bases and V by 1 base; bases with no gene match: 4. Germline CDR1 and CDR2: SGHDN and FVKESK.